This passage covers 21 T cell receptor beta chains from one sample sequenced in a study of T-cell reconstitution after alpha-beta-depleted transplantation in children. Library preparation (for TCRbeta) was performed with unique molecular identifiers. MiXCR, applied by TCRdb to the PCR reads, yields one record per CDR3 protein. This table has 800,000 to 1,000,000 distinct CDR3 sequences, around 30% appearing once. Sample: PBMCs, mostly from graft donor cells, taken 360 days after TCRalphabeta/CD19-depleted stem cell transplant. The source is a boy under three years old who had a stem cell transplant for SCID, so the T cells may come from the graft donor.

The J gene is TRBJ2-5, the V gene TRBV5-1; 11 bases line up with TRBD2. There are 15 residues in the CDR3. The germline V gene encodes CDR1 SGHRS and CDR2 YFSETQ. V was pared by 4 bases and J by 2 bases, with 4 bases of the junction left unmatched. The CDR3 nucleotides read TGCGCCAGCAGCAGGAGGACTAGCGGGCAAGAGACCCAGTACTTC. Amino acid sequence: CASSRRTSGQETQYF.

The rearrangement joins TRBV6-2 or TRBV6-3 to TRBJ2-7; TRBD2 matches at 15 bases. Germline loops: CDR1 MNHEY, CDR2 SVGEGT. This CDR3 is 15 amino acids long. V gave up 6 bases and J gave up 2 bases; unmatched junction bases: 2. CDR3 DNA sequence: TGTGCCAGCAGGAGGACTAGCGGGGGGGCCTACGAGCAGTACTTC. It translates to CASRRTSGGAYEQYF.

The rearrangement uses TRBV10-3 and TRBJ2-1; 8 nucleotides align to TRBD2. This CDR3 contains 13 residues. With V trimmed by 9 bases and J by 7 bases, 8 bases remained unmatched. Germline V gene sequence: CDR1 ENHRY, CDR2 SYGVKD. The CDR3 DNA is TGTGCCATAGCGGGGGTTGGGAGAAATGAGCAGTTCTTC. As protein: CAIAGVGRNEQFF.

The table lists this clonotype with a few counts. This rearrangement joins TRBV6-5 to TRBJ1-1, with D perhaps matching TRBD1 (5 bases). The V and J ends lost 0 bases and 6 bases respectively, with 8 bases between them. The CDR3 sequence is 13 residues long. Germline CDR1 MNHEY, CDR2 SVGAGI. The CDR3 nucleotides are TGTGCCAGCAGTTACTCTGGGGGATCTGAAGCTTTCTTT. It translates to CASSYSGGSEAFF.

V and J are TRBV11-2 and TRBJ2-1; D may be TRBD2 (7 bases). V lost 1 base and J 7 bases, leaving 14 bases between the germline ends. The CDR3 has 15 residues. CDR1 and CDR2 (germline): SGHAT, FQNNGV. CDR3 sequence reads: CASSLGGGPRNEQFF. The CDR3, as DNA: TGTGCCAGCAGCTTAGGGGGGGGGCCTCGGAATGAGCAGTTCTTC.

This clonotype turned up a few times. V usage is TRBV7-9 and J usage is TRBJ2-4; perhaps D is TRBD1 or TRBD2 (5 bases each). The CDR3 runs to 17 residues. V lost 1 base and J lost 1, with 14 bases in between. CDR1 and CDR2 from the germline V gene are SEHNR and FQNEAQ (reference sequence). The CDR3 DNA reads TGTGCCAGCAGCTTAGGGTTTGGGACCGAGGCCAAAAACATTCAGTACTTC. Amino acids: CASSLGFGTEAKNIQYF.

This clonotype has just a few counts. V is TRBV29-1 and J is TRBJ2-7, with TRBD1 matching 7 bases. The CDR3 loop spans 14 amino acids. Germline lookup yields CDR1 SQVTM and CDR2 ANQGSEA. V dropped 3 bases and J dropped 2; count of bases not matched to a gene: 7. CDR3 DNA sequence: TGCAGCGTTGAGGGAGACAGGGAAACCTACGAGCAGTACTTC. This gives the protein CSVEGDRETYEQYF.

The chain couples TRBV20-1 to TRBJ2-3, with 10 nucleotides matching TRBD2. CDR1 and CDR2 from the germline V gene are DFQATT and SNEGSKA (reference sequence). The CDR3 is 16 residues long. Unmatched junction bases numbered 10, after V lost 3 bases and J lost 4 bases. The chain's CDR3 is CSASPLLAGAADTQYF. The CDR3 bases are TGCAGTGCTAGCCCCCTTCTAGCGGGGGCCGCAGATACGCAGTATTTT.

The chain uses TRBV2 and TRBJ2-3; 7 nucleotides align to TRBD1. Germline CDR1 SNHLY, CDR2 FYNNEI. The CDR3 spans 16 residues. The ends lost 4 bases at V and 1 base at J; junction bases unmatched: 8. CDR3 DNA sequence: TGTGCCAGCAGTGTGTACAGGGGCGGACGCACAGATACGCAGTATTTT. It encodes CASSVYRGGRTDTQYF.

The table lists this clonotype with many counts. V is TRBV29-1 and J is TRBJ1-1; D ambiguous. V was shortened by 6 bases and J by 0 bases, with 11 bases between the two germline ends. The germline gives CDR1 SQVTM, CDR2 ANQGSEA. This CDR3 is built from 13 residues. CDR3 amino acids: CSVGGLMNTEAFF. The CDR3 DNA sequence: TGCAGCGTGGGAGGACTGATGAACACTGAAGCTTTCTTT.

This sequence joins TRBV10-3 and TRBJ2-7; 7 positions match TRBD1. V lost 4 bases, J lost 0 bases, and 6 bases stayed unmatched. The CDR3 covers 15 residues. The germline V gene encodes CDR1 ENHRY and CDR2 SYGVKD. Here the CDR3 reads CAISGGGASSYEQYF. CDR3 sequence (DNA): TGTGCCATCAGTGGAGGGGGCGCGAGCTCCTACGAGCAGTACTTC.

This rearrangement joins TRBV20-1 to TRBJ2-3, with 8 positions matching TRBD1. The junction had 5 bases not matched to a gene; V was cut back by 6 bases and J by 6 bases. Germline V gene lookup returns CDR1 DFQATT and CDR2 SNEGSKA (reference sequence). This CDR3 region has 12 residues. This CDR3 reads CSAMNRGDTQYF. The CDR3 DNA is TGCAGTGCAATGAACAGGGGGGATACGCAGTATTTT.

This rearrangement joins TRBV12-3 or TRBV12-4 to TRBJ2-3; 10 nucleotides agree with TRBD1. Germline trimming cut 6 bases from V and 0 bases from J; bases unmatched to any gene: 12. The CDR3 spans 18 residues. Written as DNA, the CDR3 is TGTGCCAGCAGACGGGGACAGGGGACCACCGGTAGCACAGATACGCAGTATTTT. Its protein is CASRRGQGTTGSTDTQYF.

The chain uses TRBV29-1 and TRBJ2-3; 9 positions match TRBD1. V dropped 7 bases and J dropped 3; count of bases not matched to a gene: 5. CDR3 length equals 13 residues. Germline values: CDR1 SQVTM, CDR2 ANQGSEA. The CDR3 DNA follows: TGCAGCGCCGGGACAGGGACAACAGATACGCAGTATTTT. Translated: CSAGTGTTDTQYF.

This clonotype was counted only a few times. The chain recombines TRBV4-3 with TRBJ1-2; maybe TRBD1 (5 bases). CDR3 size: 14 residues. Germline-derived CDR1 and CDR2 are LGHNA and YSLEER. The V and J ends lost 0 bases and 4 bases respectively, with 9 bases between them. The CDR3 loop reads CASSQDPGSYGYTF. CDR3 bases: TGCGCCAGCAGCCAAGACCCAGGGAGCTATGGCTACACCTTC.

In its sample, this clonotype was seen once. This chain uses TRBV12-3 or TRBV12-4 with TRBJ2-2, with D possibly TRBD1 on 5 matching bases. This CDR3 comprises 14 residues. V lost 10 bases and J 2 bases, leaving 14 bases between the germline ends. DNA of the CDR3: TGTGCCACCATAAGGGGCCTAAACACCGGGGAGCTGTTTTTT. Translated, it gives CATIRGLNTGELFF.

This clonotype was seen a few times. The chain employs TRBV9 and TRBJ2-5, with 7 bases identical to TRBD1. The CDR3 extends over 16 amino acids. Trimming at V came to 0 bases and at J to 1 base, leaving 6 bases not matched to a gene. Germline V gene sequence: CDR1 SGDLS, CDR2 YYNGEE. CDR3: CASSVGGSGGQETQYF. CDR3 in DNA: TGTGCCAGCAGCGTAGGGGGCTCAGGGGGCCAAGAGACCCAGTACTTC.

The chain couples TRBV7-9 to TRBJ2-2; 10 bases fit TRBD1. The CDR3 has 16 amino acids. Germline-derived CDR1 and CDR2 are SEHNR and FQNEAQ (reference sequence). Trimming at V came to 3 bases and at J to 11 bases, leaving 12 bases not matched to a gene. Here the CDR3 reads CASSLGSGTGAEELFF. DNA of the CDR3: TGTGCCAGCAGCTTGGGATCCGGGACAGGGGCAGAAGAGCTGTTTTTT. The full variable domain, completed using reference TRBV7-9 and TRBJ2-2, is DTGVSQNPRHKITKRGQNVTFRCDPISEHNRLYWYRQTLGQGPEFLTYFQNEAQLEKSRLLSDRFSAERPKGSFSTLEIQRTEQGDSAMYLCASSLGSGTGAEELFFGEGSRLTVL.

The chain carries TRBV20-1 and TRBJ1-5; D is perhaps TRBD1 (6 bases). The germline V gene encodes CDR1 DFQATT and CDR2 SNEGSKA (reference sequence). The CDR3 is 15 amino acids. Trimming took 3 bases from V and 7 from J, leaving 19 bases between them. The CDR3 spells CSASDVGGAQQPQHF. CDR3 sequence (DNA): TGCAGTGCTAGTGATGTGGGGGGGGCCCAACAGCCCCAGCATTTT.

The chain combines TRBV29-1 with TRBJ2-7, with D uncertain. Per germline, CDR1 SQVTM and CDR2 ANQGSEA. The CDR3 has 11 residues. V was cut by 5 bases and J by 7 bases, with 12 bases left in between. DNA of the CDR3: TGCAGCGTTTGGGGATGGGGTGAGCAGTACTTC. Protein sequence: CSVWGWGEQYF.

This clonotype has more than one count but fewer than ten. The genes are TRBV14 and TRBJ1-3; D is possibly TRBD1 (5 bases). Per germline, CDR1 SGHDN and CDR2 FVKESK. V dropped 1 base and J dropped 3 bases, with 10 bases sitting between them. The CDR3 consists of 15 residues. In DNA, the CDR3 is TGTGCCAGCAGCCAAGGGGGACCGCGTGGAAACACCATATATTTT. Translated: CASSQGGPRGNTIYF.